The 27 T cell receptor beta chains listed next were all sequenced from one sample in a study of CD4 T cells in relation to SARS-CoV-2 and coronaviruses. The data were produced by immunoSEQ multiplex PCR, yet TCRdb's version contains in-frame clones alone and is incomplete. The repertoire holds 35,000 to 45,000 clones, with approximately 87% as singletons. The sample comprised memory CD4+ T cells from PBMCs. The origin of the receptors is an adult with COVID-19.

This clone was counted between two and nine times. The rearrangement uses TRBV4-1 and TRBJ2-1, with D perhaps matching TRBD2 (5 bases). From germline, CDR1 is MGHRA and CDR2 YSYEKL. The CDR3 is 18 residues long. V dropped 1 base and J dropped 0 bases, with 16 bases sitting between them. The CDR3: CASSQAPPGISSYNEQFF. CDR3 DNA: TGCGCCAGCAGCCAAGCCCCGCCCGGGATTAGCTCCTACAATGAGCAGTTCTTC.

CDR3 bases: TGTGCCAGCAACGGACAGGGGAATTCACCCCTCCACTTT. This encodes CASNGQGNSPLHF. The V and J genes are TRBV5-6 and TRBJ1-6; TRBD1 matches 9 bases. V dropped 6 bases and J dropped 7; count of bases not matched to a gene: 2. Germline assignment: CDR1 SGHDT and CDR2 YYEEEE. This CDR3 is built from 13 residues.

The chain links TRBV7-3 to TRBJ2-3; TRBD1 matches 7 bases. CDR3 length: 14 residues. V lost 6 bases and J lost 4; bases outside the gene matches: 7. Germline CDR1 is SGHTA and CDR2 is FQGTGA. The CDR3 sequence: CASSAQGIADTQYF. Written as DNA, the CDR3 is TGTGCCAGCAGTGCACAGGGGATAGCAGATACGCAGTATTTT.

The rearrangement joins TRBV6-5 to TRBJ2-5; no firm D call. V gave up 6 bases and J gave up 14 bases, with 16 bases separating them. Germline V gene data show CDR1 as MNHEY and CDR2 as SVGAGI. This CDR3 contains 11 residues. The CDR3 region has the DNA TGTGCCAGCAGCCACGGACCTCTGTCCTACTTC. The encoded protein is CASSHGPLSYF.

The chain joins TRBV15 to TRBJ1-4; no clear D gene. This CDR3 is built from 14 residues. Germline CDR1 and CDR2: LNHNV and YYDKDF (reference sequence). V dropped 1 base and J dropped 4 bases, with 7 bases sitting between them. The CDR3 DNA sequence: TGTGCCACCAGCAGAGGTGGCAGTAATGAAAAACTGTTTTTT. Amino acids: CATSRGGSNEKLFF.

CDR3 amino acids: CASSSLTGLNTEAFF. CDR3 coding DNA: TGTGCCAGCAGCTCCCTGACAGGGTTGAACACTGAAGCTTTCTTT. This chain links TRBV7-9 with TRBJ1-1; 7 positions match TRBD1. V was pared by 4 bases and J by 0 bases, with 5 bases of the junction left unmatched. There are 15 residues in the CDR3. Germline V gene lookup returns CDR1 SEHNR and CDR2 FQNEAQ (reference sequence).

This sequence joins TRBV7-3 and TRBJ2-1, with 7 bases matching TRBD1. Germline-derived CDR1 and CDR2 are SGHTA and FQGTGA. Trimming removed 5 bases from V and 7 bases from J; junction bases left unmatched: 8. The CDR3 sequence is 14 residues long. The CDR3 nucleotides read TGTGCCAGCAGCAAAAGAGGGGGCAGGAATGAGCAGTTCTTC. Its protein is CASSKRGGRNEQFF.

The V gene is TRBV2, the J gene TRBJ1-2; 10 bases match TRBD1. Unmatched junction bases numbered 5, after V lost 6 bases and J lost 7 bases. The CDR3 runs to 13 residues. Germline V gene data show CDR1 as SNHLY and CDR2 as FYNNEI. The chain's CDR3 is CASSQGQGFGYTF. The CDR3 DNA is TGTGCCAGCAGCCAGGGACAGGGGTTTGGCTACACCTTC.

The gene calls are TRBV5-1 and TRBJ1-3, with D unresolved. V was trimmed by 2 bases and J by 1 base, leaving 4 bases between them. The CDR3 sequence is 13 residues long. Germline CDR1 and CDR2: SGHRS and YFSETQ. The CDR3 loop reads CASSLNSGNTIYF. The DNA of the CDR3 is TGCGCCAGCAGCTTAAATTCTGGAAACACCATATATTTT.

Only one count was recorded for this clone. This chain connects TRBV4-2 to TRBJ1-3; D remains unclear. V lost 1 base and J 0 bases, leaving 4 bases between the germline ends. The germline V gene encodes CDR1 LGHNA and CDR2 YNFKEQ. This CDR3 spans 14 amino acids. The CDR3 DNA is TGTGCCAGCAGCCAAGGGGTCTCTGGAAACACCATATATTTT. As protein: CASSQGVSGNTIYF.

The V gene is TRBV23-1, the J gene TRBJ1-2, with a possible D match to TRBD1 (5 bases). TRBV23-1 is an ORF for which the function is uncertain. V lost 2 bases and J 13 bases, leaving 17 bases between the germline ends. The CDR3 contains 13 residues. The CDR3 DNA reads TGCGCCAGCAGTCAAAACCCGGGACCGCTGTGCACCTTC. Translating gives CASSQNPGPLCTF.

Concerning this clone: Relative to the germline gene, one junction end is altered; a read error may explain this. This chain connects TRBV12-5 to TRBJ1-2; D unresolved. CDR3 size: 13 residues. CDR1 is LGHNT and CDR2 is FRNRAP in the germline V gene. In DNA, the CDR3 is TGTGCTAGTGGCCGACAAAGCAGCTCCTCGAGTTCTTTC. Its protein is CASGRQSSSSSSF.

The V call is TRBV5-5, the J call TRBJ1-2; D gene uncertain. Trimming removed 2 bases at V and 4 bases at J, with 15 bases between. The CDR3 sequence is 15 residues long. The V gene's germline CDR1 is SGHKS and CDR2 YYEKEE (reference sequence). CDR3 protein: CASSFSVGQVYGYTF. CDR3 bases: TGTGCCAGCAGCTTCTCCGTTGGGCAGGTCTATGGCTACACCTTC.

This clone was picked up one time. V is TRBV7-8 and J is TRBJ2-5; a possible D gene is TRBD1 (6 bases). The CDR3 length is 14 residues. Germline V CDR1 and CDR2: SGHVS, FQNEAQ. The ends were cut back, 5 bases at V and 7 bases at J, with 17 bases in the middle. The CDR3 region has the DNA TGTGCCAGCAGCGCGTCGACAGGTTCGCGGACCCAGTACTTC. Protein sequence: CASSASTGSRTQYF.

The V and J genes are TRBV19 and TRBJ1-2; D unresolved. Germline V gives CDR1 LNHDA, CDR2 SQIVND (reference sequence). The CDR3 is 15 residues long. Trimming took off 3 bases at V and 5 bases at J, with 16 bases between the two ends. This CDR3 reads CASSMVGFIGYGYTF. The DNA of the CDR3 is TGTGCCAGTAGTATGGTCGGATTTATCGGGTATGGCTACACCTTC.

The chain employs TRBV7-9 and TRBJ1-2; the D is unclear. Trimming pared 3 bases from V and 2 bases from J, leaving 10 bases between. Germline values: CDR1 SEHNR, CDR2 FQNEAQ (reference sequence). This CDR3 contains 14 residues. The CDR3 DNA reads as TGTGCCAGCAGCTTTCCCCCGCCGAACTATGGCTACACCTTC. Protein sequence: CASSFPPPNYGYTF.

The chain recombines TRBV6-6 with TRBJ1-5, with D tentatively TRBD1 (5 bases). Germline CDR1 is MNHNY and CDR2 is SVGAGI (reference sequence). This CDR3 region has 13 residues. Trimming shortened V by 7 bases and J by 4 bases, and 11 bases separated the two germline ends. The CDR3 loop reads CASKSRGNQPQHF. The CDR3 nucleotides read TGTGCCAGCAAATCGAGGGGAAATCAGCCCCAGCATTTT.

The chain uses TRBV9 and TRBJ1-1; no definite D call. CDR3 length: 15 residues. Trimming cost V 1 base and J 2 bases, with 12 bases left between them. Germline V CDR1 and CDR2: SGDLS, YYNGEE. The CDR3 nucleotides read TGTGCCAGCAGCGTATTGGCCAGAGATAACACTGAAGCTTTCTTT. It encodes CASSVLARDNTEAFF.

The chain joins TRBV12-3 or TRBV12-4 to TRBJ2-3; D is perhaps TRBD1 (5 bases). Trimming took off 1 base at V and 10 bases at J, with 9 bases between the two ends. The CDR3 has 12 residues. CDR3 protein: CASSLGGSSQYF. The CDR3 nucleotides are TGTGCCAGCAGTTTAGGGGGCTCATCGCAGTATTTT.

The rearrangement joins TRBV18 to TRBJ1-2; D not certain. CDR3 length equals 13 residues. Germline CDR1 KGHSH, CDR2 LQKENI. V lost 5 bases to trimming and J lost 4 bases, with 11 bases between them. The CDR3 DNA reads as TGTGCCAGCTCAGCATTACCTCTCTATGGCTACACCTTC. Translated: CASSALPLYGYTF.

This chain uses TRBV4-1 with TRBJ1-1; maybe TRBD1 (5 bases). In germline, CDR1 is MGHRA, CDR2 YSYEKL. Between the trimmed V and J ends, which lost 0 bases and 6 bases, there was a span of 14 bases. The CDR3 extends over 15 amino acids. The chain's CDR3 is CASSQDWGVSAEAFF. CDR3 bases: TGCGCCAGCAGCCAAGACTGGGGGGTATCTGCTGAAGCTTTCTTT.

This clone has just one count. The chain links TRBV19 to TRBJ1-6; 8 bases align to TRBD1. Germline loops: CDR1 LNHDA, CDR2 SQIVND (reference sequence). The junction had 2 bases not matched to a gene; V was cut back by 3 bases and J by 7 bases. This CDR3 has 14 residues. The CDR3 DNA reads TGTGCCAGTAGTATGGACAGGGTGAATTCACCCCTCCACTTT. This codes for CASSMDRVNSPLHF. Full variable domain (remainder filled in from reference TRBV19 and TRBJ1-6): DGGITQSPKYLFRKEGQNVTLSCEQNLNHDAMYWYRQDPGQGLRLIYYSQIVNDFQKGDIAEGYSVSREKKESFPLTVTSAQKNPTAFYLCASSMDRVNSPLHFGNGTRLTVT.

The chain is built from TRBV6-1 and TRBJ1-2; D is unclear. Germline-derived CDR1 and CDR2 are MNHNS and SASEGT. The germline V and J ends were trimmed by 0 bases and 3 bases, with 11 bases remaining between them. This CDR3 is 15 amino acids long. The CDR3: CASSEAGLYDYGYTF. Here the CDR3 DNA reads TGTGCCAGCAGTGAAGCAGGGCTGTATGACTATGGCTACACCTTC.

The rearrangement links TRBV7-9 to TRBJ2-1; 14 bases are a match to TRBD2. J lost 0 bases, V lost 4 bases, and 8 bases had no gene match. Germline V gives CDR1 SEHNR, CDR2 FQNEAQ (reference sequence). CDR3 length: 19 amino acids. CDR3 DNA sequence: TGTGCCAGCAGCTCTGGACTAGCGGGGGGCCAGGGCTCCTACAATGAGCAGTTCTTC. Amino acid sequence: CASSSGLAGGQGSYNEQFF.

The chain employs TRBV19 and TRBJ2-4; the match to TRBD2 covers 9 bases. Trimming took 8 bases from V and 0 from J; bases not matched to a gene: 17. The CDR3 is made up of 19 amino acids. Per the germline V gene, CDR1 is LNHDA and CDR2 is SQIVND (reference sequence). CDR3 DNA: TGTGCCAGTTCCCATAGCGGGGGCCCCTGGGTGGTAGCCAAAAACATTCAGTACTTC. It specifies CASSHSGGPWVVAKNIQYF. The entire variable domain, with the rest obtained from reference TRBV19 and TRBJ2-4, is as follows: DGGITQSPKYLFRKEGQNVTLSCEQNLNHDAMYWYRQDPGQGLRLIYYSQIVNDFQKGDIAEGYSVSREKKESFPLTVTSAQKNPTAFYLCASSHSGGPWVVAKNIQYFGAGTRLSVL.

The gene calls are TRBV6-5 and TRBJ2-1; either TRBD1 or TRBD2 may fit D (5 bases each). Germline lookup yields CDR1 MNHEY and CDR2 SVGAGI. V dropped 0 bases and J dropped 9 bases, with 18 bases sitting between them. The CDR3 has 16 residues. The CDR3 is CASSYSMGERPPEQFF. DNA of the CDR3: TGTGCCAGCAGTTACTCGATGGGGGAAAGGCCCCCTGAGCAGTTCTTC.

This clone has more than one count but fewer than ten. The chain is built from TRBV5-8 and TRBJ2-7, with 9 bases matching TRBD2. CDR3 length equals 16 residues. Looked up from germline, CDR1 is SGHTS and CDR2 is YDEGEE. The V and J ends lost 4 bases and 4 bases, in that order; junction bases with no gene match: 12. The CDR3 loop is CASSEGRLADFYEQYF. The CDR3 DNA follows: TGTGCCAGCAGCGAAGGCCGACTAGCGGACTTTTACGAGCAGTACTTC.